The rows below give T cell receptor beta chains drawn from one sample of a study of PD-1 blockade in classical Hodgkin lymphoma. Sequencing was performed with immunoSEQ multiplex PCR; in TCRdb, only in-frame clones are kept and a portion is missing. The sample contains about 45,000 clones, approximately 79% of which appear only once. Sequencing was performed on peripheral blood mononuclear cells (PBMCs), taken before the second cycle of nivolumab. These receptors all come from a human donor with classical Hodgkin lymphoma. The CDR3 runs from the conserved cysteine through the conserved F or W. D genes are given only for firm matches. Size tells how often a clone was seen (once, few, many) or the class of an expanded clone, and some rows leave it out.

clone size	D gene	V gene	J gene	CDR3 protein	CDR3 DNA
-	-	TRBV5-1	TRBJ1-1	CASRTQQRPNTEAFF	TGCGCCAGCAGGACCCAACAGCGACCAAACACTGAAGCTTTCTTT
-	-	TRBV9	TRBJ2-7	CASSVGGRGSYEQYF	TGTGCCAGCAGCGTAGGGGGTAGGGGGTCCTACGAGCAGTACTTC
-	TRBD2	TRBV19	TRBJ2-5	CAAGTSGGETQYF	TGTGCCGCGGGGACTAGCGGTGGGGAGACCCAGTACTTC
few	TRBD1	TRBV27	TRBJ1-5	CASSQTGGFNQPQHF	TGTGCCAGCAGCCAGACAGGGGGCTTTAATCAGCCCCAGCATTTT
-	-	TRBV27	TRBJ2-1	CASSLGGAGYNEQFF	TGTGCCAGCAGTTTAGGGGGCGCCGGCTACAATGAGCAGTTCTTC
once	TRBD1	TRBV27	TRBJ2-7	CASSTRDRGESSYEQYF	TGTGCCAGCAGTACCCGGGACAGGGGCGAAAGCTCCTACGAGCAGTACTTC
-	-	TRBV7-9	TRBJ2-1	CASISSVRDEQFF	TGTGCCAGCATCTCTAGCGTTAGGGATGAGCAGTTCTTC
-	-	TRBV19	TRBJ1-1	CASSISLNTEVFF	TGTGCCAGTAGTATATCGTTGAACACTGAAGTTTTCTTT
-	-	TRBV6-5	TRBJ1-1	CASSYVRALNTEAFF	TGTGCCAGCAGTTACGTGAGGGCATTGAACACTGAAGCTTTCTTT
-	-	TRBV27	TRBJ1-2	CASKYRDWDYGYTF	TGTGCCAGCAAATACAGGGATTGGGACTATGGCTACACCTTC
-	-	TRBV11-2	TRBJ1-1	CASSFANTEAFF	TGTGCCAGCAGCTTTGCGAACACTGAAGCTTTCTTT
-	-	TRBV27	TRBJ2-6	CASSFGFSGANVLTF	TGTGCCAGCAGTTTTGGATTCTCTGGGGCCAACGTCCTGACTTTC
-	-	TRBV19	TRBJ1-5	CASSIPLLGPQHF	TGTGCCAGTAGTATACCCCTCCTGGGGCCCCAGCATTTT
once	-	TRBV4-3	TRBJ2-2	CASSQNPPSGYTGELFF	TGCGCCAGCAGCCAAAACCCCCCCAGCGGGTACACCGGGGAGCTGTTTTTT
-	-	TRBV27	TRBJ2-5	CASSLSVRVMETQYF	TGTGCCAGCAGTTTATCTGTCCGAGTTATGGAGACCCAGTACTTC
-	-	TRBV30	TRBJ1-1	CAWSVQENTEAFF	TGTGCCTGGAGTGTACAAGAGAACACTGAAGCTTTCTTT
-	-	TRBV4-3	TRBJ1-6	CASSQEHSPLHF	TGCGCCAGCAGCCAAGAACATTCACCCCTCCACTTT
-	-	TRBV18	TRBJ1-5	CASSPGNSNQPQHF	TGTGCCAGCTCACCAGGGAATAGCAATCAGCCCCAGCATTTT
-	TRBD1	TRBV4-3	TRBJ2-2	CASSQTGVGDTGELFF	TGCGCCAGCAGCCAAACAGGGGTGGGAGACACCGGGGAGCTGTTTTTT
-	-	TRBV29-1	TRBJ2-3	CSILYADTQYF	TGCAGCATCCTTTACGCGGATACGCAGTATTTT